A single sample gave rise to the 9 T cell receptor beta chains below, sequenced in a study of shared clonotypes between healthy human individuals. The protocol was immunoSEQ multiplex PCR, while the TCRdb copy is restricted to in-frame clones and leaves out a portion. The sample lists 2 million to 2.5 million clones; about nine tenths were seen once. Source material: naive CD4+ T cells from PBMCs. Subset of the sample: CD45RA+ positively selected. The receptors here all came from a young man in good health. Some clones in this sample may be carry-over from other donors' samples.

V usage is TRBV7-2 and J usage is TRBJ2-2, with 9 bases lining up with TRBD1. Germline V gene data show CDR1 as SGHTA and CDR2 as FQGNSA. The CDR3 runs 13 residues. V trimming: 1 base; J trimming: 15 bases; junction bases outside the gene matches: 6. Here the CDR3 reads CASSLGRQGVLFF. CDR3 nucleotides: TGTGCCAGCAGCTTAGGACGACAGGGGGTGTTGTTTTTT.

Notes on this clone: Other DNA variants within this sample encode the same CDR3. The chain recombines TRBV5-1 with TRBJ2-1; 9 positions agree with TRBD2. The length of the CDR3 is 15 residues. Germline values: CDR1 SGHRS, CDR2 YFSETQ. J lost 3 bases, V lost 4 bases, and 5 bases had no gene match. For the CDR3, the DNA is TGCGCCAGCAGCCCGGGACTAGCAGACTACAATGAGCAGTTCTTC. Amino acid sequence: CASSPGLADYNEQFF. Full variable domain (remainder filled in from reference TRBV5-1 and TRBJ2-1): KAGVTQTPRYLIKTRGQQVTLSCSPISGHRSVSWYQQTPGQGLQFLFEYFSETQRNKGNFPGRFSGRQFSNSRSEMNVSTLELGDSALYLCASSPGLADYNEQFFGPGTRLTVL.

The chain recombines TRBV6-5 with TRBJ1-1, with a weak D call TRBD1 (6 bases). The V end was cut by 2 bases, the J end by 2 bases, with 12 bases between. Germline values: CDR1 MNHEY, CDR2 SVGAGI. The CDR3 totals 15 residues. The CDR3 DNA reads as TGTGCCAGCAGTTACCAAATAGGGGGAAACACTGAAGCTTTCTTT. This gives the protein CASSYQIGGNTEAFF.

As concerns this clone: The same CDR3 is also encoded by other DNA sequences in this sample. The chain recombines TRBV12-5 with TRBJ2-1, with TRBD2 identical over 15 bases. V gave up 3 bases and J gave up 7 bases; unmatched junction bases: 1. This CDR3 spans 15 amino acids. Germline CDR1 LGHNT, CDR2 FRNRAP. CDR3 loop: CASGLGLAGGNEQFF. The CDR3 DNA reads TGTGCTAGTGGTTTAGGACTAGCGGGAGGGAATGAGCAGTTCTTC.

The CDR3 region is CASSLVRGSATDTQYF. The DNA of the CDR3 is TGTGCCAGCAGCTTGGTACGCGGGAGCGCCACAGATACGCAGTATTTT. The genes are TRBV5-6 and TRBJ2-3; 7 bases are shared with TRBD2. V lost 0 bases and J lost 2; bases outside the gene matches: 6. Germline V gene lookup returns CDR1 SGHDT and CDR2 YYEEEE. The CDR3 has 16 residues.

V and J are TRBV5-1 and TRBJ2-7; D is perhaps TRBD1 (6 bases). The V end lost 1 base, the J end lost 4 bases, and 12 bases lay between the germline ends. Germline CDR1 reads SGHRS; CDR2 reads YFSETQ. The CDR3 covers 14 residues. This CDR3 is CASSLRGLGYEQYF. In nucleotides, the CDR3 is TGCGCCAGCAGCTTGAGGGGGTTGGGGTACGAGCAGTACTTC.

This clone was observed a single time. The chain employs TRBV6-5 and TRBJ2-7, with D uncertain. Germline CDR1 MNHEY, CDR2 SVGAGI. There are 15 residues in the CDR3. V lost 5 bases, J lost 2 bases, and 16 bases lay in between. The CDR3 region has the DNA TGTGCCAGCAGTGGACGGACGGCGAATCCCTACGAGCAGTACTTC. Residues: CASSGRTANPYEQYF.

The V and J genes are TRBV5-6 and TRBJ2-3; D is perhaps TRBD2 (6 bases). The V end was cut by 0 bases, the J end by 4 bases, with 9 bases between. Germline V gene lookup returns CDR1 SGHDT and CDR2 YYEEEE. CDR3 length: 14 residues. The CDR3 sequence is CASSLAAGPDTQYF. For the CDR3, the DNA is TGTGCCAGCAGCTTGGCCGCGGGGCCAGATACGCAGTATTTT.

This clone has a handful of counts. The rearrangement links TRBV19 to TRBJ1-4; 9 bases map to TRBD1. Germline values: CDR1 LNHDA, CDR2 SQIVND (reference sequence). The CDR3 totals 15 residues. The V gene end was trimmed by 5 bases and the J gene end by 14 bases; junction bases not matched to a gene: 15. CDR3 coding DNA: TGTGCCAGTAGTGCTCGGGGACAGGGATCTAAGGGGCTGTTTTTT. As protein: CASSARGQGSKGLFF. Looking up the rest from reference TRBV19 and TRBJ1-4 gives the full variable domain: DGGITQSPKYLFRKEGQNVTLSCEQNLNHDAMYWYRQDPGQGLRLIYYSQIVNDFQKGDIAEGYSVSREKKESFPLTVTSAQKNPTAFYLCASSARGQGSKGLFFGSGTQLSVL.